The sequence of this T cell receptor (beta chain) was determined in a study of PD-L1 blockade in urothelial cancer. Study information: Of about 29 patients, twenty-five were males with bladder-origin urothelial cancer.

The CDR3 is 17 residues long. V was clipped by 1 base and J by 5 bases; unmatched bases: 11. CDR1 SEHNR and CDR2 FQNEAQ come from the germline V gene (reference sequence). Described time point: pretreatment peripheral blood. Each patient gave between 1 and 8 samples, pretreatment and on-treatment. Only one count was recorded for this clone. Produced via immunoSEQ multiplex PCR; TCRdb's table is partial and in-frame only. The sample includes about 39,000 clones, 90% to 95% of them seen just once. The chain employs TRBV7-9 and TRBJ2-5, with 9 bases aligning to TRBD2. Sequencing was performed on PBMCs, taken around atezolizumab (anti-PD-L1) treatment. The clonotype was recovered from a woman aged 60 to 75 with urothelial cancer. CDR3 in DNA: TGTGCCAGCAGCTTAGGACAGCACAGCGGGAGGCTCGAGACCCAGTACTTC. It translates to CASSLGQHSGRLETQYF.